Below are 2 T cell receptor beta chains sequenced from a single sample in a study of T cells in Graves' hyperthyroidism and ophthalmopathy. TCR beta CDR3 regions were amplified from RNA. The TCR CDR3 first-round RT-PCR relied on the HTBI primer set. TCRdb processed the multiplex PCR reads anew with MiXCR; each CDR3 protein has one entry. In the table there are 300,000 to 450,000 distinct CDR3 sequences, just under 15% of which are singletons. The sequencing sample was made of blood. The receptors come from a young woman with Graves' hyperthyroidism.

This clonotype is a singleton in its sample. CDR3 DNA sequence: TGCAGTGCTAGAGCAGGGGAGGAGACCCAGTACTTC. This encodes CSARAGEETQYF. The rearrangement joins TRBV20-1 to TRBJ2-5, with a weak D call TRBD1 (6 bases). The CDR3 spans 12 residues. Trimming took 1 base from V and 5 from J, leaving 8 bases between them. The V gene's germline CDR1 is DFQATT and CDR2 SNEGSKA (reference sequence).

The sample holds many counts of this clonotype. The chain links TRBV3-1 to TRBJ2-2; a possible D gene is TRBD1 (6 bases). The CDR3 is 14 residues long. Trimming took off 4 bases at V and 5 bases at J, with 11 bases between the two ends. CDR1 and CDR2 from the germline V gene are LGHDT and YNNKEL (reference sequence). The DNA for the CDR3 is TGTGCCAGCAGCCGCGACAGGTTAACCGGGGAGCTGTTTTTT. This gives the protein CASSRDRLTGELFF.